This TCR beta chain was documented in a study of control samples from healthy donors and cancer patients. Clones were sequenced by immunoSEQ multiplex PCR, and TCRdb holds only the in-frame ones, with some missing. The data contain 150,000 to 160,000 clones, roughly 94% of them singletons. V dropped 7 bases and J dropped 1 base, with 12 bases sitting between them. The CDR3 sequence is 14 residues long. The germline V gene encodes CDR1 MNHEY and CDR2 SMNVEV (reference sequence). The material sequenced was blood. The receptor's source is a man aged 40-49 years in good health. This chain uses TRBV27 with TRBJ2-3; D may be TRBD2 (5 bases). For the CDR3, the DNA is TGTGCCAGCACCCATGGGAGAGGCACAGATACGCAGTATTTT. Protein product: CASTHGRGTDTQYF.